The T cell receptor beta chain described here comes from a study of early T cells in non-severe SARS-CoV-2 infection. Each CDR3 protein gets one entry after TCRdb re-called the 5' RACE reads with MiXCR. The profile covers approximately 32,000 distinct CDR3 sequences, with around 3.9% appearing a single time and more than 5% taken by the ten largest. This clonotype has a count of ten or more. There are 15 residues in the CDR3. The germline V and J ends were trimmed by 3 bases and 4 bases, with 16 bases remaining between them. Germline V gene sequence: CDR1 SGHAT, CDR2 FQNNGV. The J gene is TRBJ2-7, the V gene TRBV11-2; D is perhaps TRBD1 (5 bases). Sequencing was done on a sample of whole blood. The TCR sequence derives from an adult who was a healthcare worker with PCR-confirmed SARS-CoV-2 infection or an uninfected control (not recorded which). The DNA of the CDR3 is TGTGCCAGCAGCTTTCCCCCACCCAGGGATTACGAGCAGTACTTC. This codes for CASSFPPPRDYEQYF.